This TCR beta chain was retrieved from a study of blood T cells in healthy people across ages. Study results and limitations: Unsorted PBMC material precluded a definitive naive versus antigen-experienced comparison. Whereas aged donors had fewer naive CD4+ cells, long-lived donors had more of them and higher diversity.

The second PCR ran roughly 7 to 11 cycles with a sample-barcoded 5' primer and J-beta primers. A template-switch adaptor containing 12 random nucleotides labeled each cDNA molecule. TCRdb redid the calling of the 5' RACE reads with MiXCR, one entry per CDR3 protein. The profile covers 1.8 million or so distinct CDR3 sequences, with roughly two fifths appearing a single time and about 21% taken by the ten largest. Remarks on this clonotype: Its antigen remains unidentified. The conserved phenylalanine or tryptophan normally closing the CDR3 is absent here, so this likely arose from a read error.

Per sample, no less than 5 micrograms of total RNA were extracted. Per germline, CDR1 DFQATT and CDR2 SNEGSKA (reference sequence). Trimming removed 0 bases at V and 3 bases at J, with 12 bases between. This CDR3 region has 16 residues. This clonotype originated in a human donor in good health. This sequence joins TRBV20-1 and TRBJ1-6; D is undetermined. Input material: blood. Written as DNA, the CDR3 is TGCAGTGCTAGAGATGAGGCCGCCGACTATAATTCACCCCTCCACCTT. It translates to CSARDEAADYNSPLHL.